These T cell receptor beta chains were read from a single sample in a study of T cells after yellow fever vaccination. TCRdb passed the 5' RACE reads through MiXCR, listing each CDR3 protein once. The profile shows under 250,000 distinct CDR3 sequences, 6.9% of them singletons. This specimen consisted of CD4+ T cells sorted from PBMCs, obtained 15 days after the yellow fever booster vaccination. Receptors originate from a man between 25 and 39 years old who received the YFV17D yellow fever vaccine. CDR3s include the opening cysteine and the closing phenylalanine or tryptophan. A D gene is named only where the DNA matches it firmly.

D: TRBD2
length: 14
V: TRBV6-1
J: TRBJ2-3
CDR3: CASRKSGSSDTQYF

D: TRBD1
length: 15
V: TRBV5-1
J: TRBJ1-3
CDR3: CASSFNRDRGNTIYF

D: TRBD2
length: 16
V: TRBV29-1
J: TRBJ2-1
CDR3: CSVKGLAGNSYNEQFF

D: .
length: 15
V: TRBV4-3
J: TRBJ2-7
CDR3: CASSPRGSGSYEQYF

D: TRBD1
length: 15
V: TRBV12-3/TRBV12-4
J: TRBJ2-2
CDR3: CASSFGTGEVGELFF

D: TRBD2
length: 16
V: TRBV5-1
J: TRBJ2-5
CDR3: CASSHSGTSVQETQYF

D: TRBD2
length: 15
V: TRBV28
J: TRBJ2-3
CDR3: CASIERGRLTDTQYF

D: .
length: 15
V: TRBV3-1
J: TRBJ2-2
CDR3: CASSQNVWNTGELFF

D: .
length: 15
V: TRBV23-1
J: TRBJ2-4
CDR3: CASSHRRATKNIQYF

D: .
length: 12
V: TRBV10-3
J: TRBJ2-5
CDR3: CAISRNQETQYF

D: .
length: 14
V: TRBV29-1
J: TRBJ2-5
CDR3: CSVLSTGSMGTQYF

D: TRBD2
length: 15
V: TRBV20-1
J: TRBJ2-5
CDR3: CSARDTTSGKETQYF

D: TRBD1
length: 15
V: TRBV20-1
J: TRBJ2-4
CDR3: CSARVWGQGLDIQYF

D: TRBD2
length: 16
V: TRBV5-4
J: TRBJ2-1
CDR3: CASSLGTSGRDNEQFF

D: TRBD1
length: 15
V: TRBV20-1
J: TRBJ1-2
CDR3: CSARASGTANYGYTF

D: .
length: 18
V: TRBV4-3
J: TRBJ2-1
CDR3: CASSQEEGSGNSYNEQFF

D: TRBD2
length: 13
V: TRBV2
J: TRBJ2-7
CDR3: CASSVSGSYEQYF

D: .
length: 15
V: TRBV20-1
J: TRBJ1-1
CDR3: CSARDRGQMNTEAFF

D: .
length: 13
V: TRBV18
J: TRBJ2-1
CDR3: CASSGNDYNEQFF

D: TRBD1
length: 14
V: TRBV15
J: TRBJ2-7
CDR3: CATSSLDRPNEQYF

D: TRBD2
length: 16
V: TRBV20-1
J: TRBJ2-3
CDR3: CCASPPLAGGVDTQYF

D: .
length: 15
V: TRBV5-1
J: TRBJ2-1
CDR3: CASSTSRLPVNEQFF

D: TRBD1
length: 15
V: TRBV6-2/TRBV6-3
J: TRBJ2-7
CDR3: CASSTIGDSSYEQYF

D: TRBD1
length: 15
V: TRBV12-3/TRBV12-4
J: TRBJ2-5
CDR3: CASRPSGQGWKTQYF

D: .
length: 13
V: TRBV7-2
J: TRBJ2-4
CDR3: CASSGLAKNIQYF

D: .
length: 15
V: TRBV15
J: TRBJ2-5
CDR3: CATSRDPHSAETQYF

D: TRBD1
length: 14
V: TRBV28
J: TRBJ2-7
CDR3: CASSFVQGATEQYF

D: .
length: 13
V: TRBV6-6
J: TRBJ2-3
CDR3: CASSYRNTDTQYF

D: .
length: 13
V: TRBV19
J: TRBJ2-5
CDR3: CASSDTKGETQYF

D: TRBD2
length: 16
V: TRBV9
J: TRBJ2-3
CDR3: CASSPAGGSSTDTQYF

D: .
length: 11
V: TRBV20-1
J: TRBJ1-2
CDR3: CSASDGYGYTF

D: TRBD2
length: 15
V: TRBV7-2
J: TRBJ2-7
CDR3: CASSLGLAVTYEQYF

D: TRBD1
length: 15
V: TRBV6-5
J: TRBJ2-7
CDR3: CASSTDRGSFYEQYF

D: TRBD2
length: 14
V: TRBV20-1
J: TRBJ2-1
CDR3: CSASVAGGDHEQFF

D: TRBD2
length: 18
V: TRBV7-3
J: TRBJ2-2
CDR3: CASSSSPVRETLTGELFF

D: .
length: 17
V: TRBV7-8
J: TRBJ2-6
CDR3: CASSLATTGSGANVLTF